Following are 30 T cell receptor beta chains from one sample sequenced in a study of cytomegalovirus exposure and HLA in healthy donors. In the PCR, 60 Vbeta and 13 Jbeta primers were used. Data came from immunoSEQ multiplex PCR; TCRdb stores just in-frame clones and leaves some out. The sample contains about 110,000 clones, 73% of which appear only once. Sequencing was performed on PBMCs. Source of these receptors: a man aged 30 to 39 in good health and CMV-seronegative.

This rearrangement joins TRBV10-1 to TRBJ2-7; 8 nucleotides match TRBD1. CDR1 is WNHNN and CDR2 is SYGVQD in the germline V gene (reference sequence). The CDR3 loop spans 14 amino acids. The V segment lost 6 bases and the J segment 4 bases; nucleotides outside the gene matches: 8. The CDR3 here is CASRSDRAPYEQYF. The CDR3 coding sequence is TGCGCCAGCAGATCGGACAGGGCCCCTTACGAGCAGTACTTC.

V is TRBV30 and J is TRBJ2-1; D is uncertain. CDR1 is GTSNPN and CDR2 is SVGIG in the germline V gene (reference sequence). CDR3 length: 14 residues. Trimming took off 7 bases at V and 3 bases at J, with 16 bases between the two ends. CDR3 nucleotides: TGTGCCTCCGGTGGCGGAAGTGACTACAATGAGCAGTTCTTC. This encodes CASGGGSDYNEQFF.

The CDR3 nucleotides are TGCGCCAGCAGTTTTACCGCGTCGGGAGTATCCTACGAGCAGTACTTC. Translated, it gives CASSFTASGVSYEQYF. This chain uses TRBV5-1 with TRBJ2-7; D possibly corresponds to TRBD2 (6 bases). The germline CDR1 and CDR2 sequences are SGHRS and YFSETQ. V lost 5 bases to trimming and J lost 1 base, with 19 bases between them. The CDR3 spans 16 residues. The full variable domain, with the rest looked up from reference TRBV5-1 and TRBJ2-7, is KAGVTQTPRYLIKTRGQQVTLSCSPISGHRSVSWYQQTPGQGLQFLFEYFSETQRNKGNFPGRFSGRQFSNSRSEMNVSTLELGDSALYLCASSFTASGVSYEQYFGPGTRLTVT.

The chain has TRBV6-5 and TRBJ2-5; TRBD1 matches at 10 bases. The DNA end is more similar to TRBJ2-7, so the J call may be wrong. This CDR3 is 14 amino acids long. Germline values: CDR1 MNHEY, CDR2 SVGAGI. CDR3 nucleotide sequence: TGTGCCAGCAGCCCGGGACAGGGGACTTACGAGCAGTACTTC. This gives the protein CASSPGQGTYEQYF.

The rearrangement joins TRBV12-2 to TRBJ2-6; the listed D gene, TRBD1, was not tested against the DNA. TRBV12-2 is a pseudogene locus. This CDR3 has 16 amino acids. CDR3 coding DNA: TGTGCAAGTCGCTGGGTTCAGGTGACTGGGGCCAACGTCCTGACTTTC. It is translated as CASRWVQVTGANVLTF.

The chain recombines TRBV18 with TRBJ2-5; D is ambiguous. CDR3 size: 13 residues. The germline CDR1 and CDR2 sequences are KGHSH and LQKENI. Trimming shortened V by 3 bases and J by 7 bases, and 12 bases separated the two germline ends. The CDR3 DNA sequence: TGTGCCAGCTCACCTAAAACTCCGGGGACCCAGTACTTC. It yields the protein CASSPKTPGTQYF. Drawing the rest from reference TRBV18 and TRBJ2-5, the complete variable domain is NAGVMQNPRHLVRRRGQEARLRCSPMKGHSHVYWYRQLPEEGLKFMVYLQKENIIDESGMPKERFSAEFPKEGPSILRIQQVVRGDSAAYFCASSPKTPGTQYFGPGTRLLVL.

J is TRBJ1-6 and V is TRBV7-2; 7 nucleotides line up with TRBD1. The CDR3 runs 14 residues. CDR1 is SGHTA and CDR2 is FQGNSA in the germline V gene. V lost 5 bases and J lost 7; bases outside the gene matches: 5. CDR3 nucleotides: TGTGCCAGCAGCGGAGACAGGGAGAATTCACCCCTCCACTTT. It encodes CASSGDRENSPLHF.

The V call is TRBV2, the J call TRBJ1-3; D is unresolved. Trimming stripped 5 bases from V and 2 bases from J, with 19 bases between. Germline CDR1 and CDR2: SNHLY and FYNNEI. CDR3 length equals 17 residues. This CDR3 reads CASSSRGGRLAGNTIYF. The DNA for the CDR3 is TGTGCCAGCAGTTCACGAGGTGGCCGATTAGCTGGAAACACCATATATTTT.

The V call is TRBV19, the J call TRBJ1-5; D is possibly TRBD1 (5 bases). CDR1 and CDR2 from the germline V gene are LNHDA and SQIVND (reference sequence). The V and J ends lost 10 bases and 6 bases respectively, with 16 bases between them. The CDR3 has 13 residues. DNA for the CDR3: TGTGCCACCCGGCGGGCGGGGGGTCAGCCCCAGCATTTT. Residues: CATRRAGGQPQHF. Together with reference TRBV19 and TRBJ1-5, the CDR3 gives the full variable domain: DGGITQSPKYLFRKEGQNVTLSCEQNLNHDAMYWYRQDPGQGLRLIYYSQIVNDFQKGDIAEGYSVSREKKESFPLTVTSAQKNPTAFYLCATRRAGGQPQHFGDGTRLSIL.

The CDR3: CASSPRTNQPGNEQFF. The CDR3, as DNA: TGTGCCAGCAGCCCTCGGACCAACCAGCCGGGGAATGAGCAGTTCTTC. The V gene is TRBV9, the J gene TRBJ2-1; D perhaps matches TRBD2 (5 bases). V was trimmed by 4 bases and J by 7 bases, leaving 21 bases between them. The V gene's germline CDR1 is SGDLS and CDR2 YYNGEE. The CDR3 loop spans 16 amino acids.

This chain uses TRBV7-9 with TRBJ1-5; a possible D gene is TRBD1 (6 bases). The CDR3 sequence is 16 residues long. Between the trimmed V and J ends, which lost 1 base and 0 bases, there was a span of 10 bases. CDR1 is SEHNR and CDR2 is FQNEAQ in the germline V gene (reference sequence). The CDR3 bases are TGTGCCAGCAGCTTAGACAGGGCCCATAGCAATCAGCCCCAGCATTTT. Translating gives CASSLDRAHSNQPQHF.

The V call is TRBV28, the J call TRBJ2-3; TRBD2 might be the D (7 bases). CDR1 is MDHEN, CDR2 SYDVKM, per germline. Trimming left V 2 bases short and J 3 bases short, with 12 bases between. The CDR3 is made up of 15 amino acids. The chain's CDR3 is CASSLRGGATDTQYF. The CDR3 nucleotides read TGTGCCAGCAGTTTAAGGGGGGGGGCAACAGATACGCAGTATTTT. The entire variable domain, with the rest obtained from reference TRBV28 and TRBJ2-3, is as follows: DVKVTQSSRYLVKRTGEKVFLECVQDMDHENMFWYRQDPGLGLRLIYFSYDVKMKEKGDIPEGYSVSREKKERFSLILESASTNQTSMYLCASSLRGGATDTQYFGPGTRLTVL.

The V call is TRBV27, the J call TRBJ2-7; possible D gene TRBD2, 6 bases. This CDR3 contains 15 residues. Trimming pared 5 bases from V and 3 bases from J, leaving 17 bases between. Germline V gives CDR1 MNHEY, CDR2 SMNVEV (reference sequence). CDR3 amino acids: CASSPTGTGVYEQYF. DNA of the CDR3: TGTGCCAGCAGTCCCACCGGGACTGGAGTCTACGAGCAGTACTTC.

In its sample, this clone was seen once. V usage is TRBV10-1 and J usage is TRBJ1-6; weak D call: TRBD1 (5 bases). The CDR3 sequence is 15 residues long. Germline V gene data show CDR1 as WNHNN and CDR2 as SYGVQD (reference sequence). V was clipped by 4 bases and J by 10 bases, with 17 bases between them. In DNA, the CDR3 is TGCGCCAGCAGTGGGAGACAGCGGGCTGGGTCACCCCTCCACTTT. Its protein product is CASSGRQRAGSPLHF.

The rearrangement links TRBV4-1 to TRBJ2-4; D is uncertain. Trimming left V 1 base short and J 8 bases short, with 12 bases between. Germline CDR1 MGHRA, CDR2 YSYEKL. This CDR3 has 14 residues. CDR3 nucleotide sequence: TGCGCCAGCAGCCAAGTCGGCCAGGCGCACATTCAGTACTTC. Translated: CASSQVGQAHIQYF.

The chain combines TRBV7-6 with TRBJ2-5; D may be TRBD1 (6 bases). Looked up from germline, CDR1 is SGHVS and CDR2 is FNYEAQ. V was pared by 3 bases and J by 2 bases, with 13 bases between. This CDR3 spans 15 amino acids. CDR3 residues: CASSFKDSGQETQYF. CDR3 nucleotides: TGTGCCAGCAGCTTTAAGGACAGTGGGCAAGAGACCCAGTACTTC.

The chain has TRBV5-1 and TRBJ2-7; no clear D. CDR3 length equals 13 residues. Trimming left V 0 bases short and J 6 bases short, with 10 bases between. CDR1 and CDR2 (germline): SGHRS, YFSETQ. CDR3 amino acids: CASSLEGETEQYF. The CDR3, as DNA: TGCGCCAGCAGCTTGGAAGGAGAAACCGAGCAGTACTTC.

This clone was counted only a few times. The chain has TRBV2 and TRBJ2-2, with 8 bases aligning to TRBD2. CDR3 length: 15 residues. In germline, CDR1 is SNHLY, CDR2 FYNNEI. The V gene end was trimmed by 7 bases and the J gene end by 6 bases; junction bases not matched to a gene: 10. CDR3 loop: CASKALAGIAGELFF. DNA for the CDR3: TGTGCCAGCAAGGCCCTAGCGGGTATAGCCGGGGAGCTGTTTTTT.

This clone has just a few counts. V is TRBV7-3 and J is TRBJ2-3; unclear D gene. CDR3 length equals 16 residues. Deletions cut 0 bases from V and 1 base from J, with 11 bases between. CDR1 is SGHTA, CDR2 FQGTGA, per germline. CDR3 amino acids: CASSLTSVVGTDTQYF. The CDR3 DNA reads TGTGCCAGCAGCTTAACGTCGGTAGTGGGCACAGATACGCAGTATTTT.

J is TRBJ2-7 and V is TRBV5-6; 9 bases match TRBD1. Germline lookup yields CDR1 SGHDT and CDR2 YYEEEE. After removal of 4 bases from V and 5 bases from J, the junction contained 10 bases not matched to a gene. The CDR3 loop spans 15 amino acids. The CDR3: CASSVAGQGSNEQYF. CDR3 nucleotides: TGTGCCAGCAGCGTCGCGGGACAGGGAAGCAACGAGCAGTACTTC. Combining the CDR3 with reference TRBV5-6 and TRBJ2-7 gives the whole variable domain DAGVTQSPTHLIKTRGQQVTLRCSPKSGHDTVSWYQQALGQGPQFIFQYYEEEERQRGNFPDRFSGHQFPNYSSELNVNALLLGDSALYLCASSVAGQGSNEQYFGPGTRLTVT.

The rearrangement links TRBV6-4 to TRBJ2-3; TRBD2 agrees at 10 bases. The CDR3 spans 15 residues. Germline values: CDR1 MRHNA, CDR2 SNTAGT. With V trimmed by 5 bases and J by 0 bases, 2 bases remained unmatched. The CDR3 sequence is CASSKTSGSTDTQYF. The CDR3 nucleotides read TGTGCCAGCAGTAAGACTAGCGGGAGCACAGATACGCAGTATTTT.

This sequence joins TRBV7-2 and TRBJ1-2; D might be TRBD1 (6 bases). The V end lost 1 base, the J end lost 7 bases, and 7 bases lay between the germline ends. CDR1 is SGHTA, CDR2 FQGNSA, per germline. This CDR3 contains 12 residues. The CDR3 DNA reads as TGTGCCAGCAGCTTAGGAGGGGGTGGCTACACCTTC. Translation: CASSLGGGGYTF.

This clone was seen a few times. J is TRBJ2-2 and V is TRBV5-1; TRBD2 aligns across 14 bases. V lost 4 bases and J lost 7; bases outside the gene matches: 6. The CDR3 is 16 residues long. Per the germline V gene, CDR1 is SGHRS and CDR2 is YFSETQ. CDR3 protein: CASSPRLAGGNGELFF. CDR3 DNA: TGCGCCAGCAGCCCCCGACTAGCGGGAGGGAACGGGGAGCTGTTTTTT.

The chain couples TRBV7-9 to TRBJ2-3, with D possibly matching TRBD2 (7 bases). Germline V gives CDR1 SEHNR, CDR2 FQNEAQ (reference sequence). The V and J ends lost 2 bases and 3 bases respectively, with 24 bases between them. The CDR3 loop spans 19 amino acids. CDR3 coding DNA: TGTGCCAGCAGCTTAACCCCCAGGGTGGGGGCGGGAGTGACAGATACGCAGTATTTT. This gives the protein CASSLTPRVGAGVTDTQYF.

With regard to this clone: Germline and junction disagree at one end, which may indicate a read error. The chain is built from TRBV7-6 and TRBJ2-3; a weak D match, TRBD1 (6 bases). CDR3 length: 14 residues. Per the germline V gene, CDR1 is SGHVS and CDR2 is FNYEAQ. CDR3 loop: CASSLEPRTDMQYF. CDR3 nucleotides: TGTGCCAGCAGCTTAGAACCTAGGACAGATATGCAGTATTTT. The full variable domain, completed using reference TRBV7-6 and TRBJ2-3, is GAGVSQSPRYKVTKRGQDVALRCDPISGHVSLYWYRQALGQGPEFLTYFNYEAQQDKSGLPNDRFSAERPEGSISTLTIQRTEQRDSAMYRCASSLEPRTDMQYFGPGTRLTVL.

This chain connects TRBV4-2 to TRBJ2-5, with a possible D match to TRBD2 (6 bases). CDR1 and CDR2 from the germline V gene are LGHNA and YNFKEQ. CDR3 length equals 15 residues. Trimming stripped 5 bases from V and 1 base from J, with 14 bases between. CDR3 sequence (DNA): TGTGCCAGCAGCTCCACGTTGGGGGGCCAAGAGACCCAGTACTTC. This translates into CASSSTLGGQETQYF.

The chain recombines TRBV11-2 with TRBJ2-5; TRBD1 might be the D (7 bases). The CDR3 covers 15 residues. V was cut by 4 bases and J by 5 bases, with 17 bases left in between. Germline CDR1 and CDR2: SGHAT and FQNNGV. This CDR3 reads CASSSTRGVRETQYF. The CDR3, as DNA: TGTGCCAGCAGCTCCACCAGGGGGGTGAGGGAGACCCAGTACTTC.

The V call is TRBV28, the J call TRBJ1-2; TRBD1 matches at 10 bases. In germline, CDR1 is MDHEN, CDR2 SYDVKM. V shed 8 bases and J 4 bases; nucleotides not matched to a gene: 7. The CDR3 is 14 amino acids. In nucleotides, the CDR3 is TGTGCCAGCGGGACAGGGGCAAACCTCTATGGCTACACCTTC. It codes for CASGTGANLYGYTF.

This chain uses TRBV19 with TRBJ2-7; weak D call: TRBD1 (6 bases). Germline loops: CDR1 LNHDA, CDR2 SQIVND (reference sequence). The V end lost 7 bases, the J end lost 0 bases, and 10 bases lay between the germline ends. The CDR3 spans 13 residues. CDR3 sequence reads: CASMKTGSYEQYF. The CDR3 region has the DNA TGTGCCAGTATGAAGACAGGCTCCTACGAGCAGTACTTC.

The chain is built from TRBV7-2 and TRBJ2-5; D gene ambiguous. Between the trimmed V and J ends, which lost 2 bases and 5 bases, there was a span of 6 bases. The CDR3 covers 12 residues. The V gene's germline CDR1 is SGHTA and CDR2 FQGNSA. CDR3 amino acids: CASSLIRETQYF. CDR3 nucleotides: TGTGCCAGCAGCTTAATTCGGGAGACCCAGTACTTC. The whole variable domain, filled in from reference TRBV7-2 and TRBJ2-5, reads GAGVSQSPSNKVTEKGKDVELRCDPISGHTALYWYRQSLGQGLEFLIYFQGNSAPDKSGLPSDRFSAERTGGSVSTLTIQRTQQEDSAVYLCASSLIRETQYFGPGTRLLVL.